The following is a T cell receptor (beta chain) sequence with its context. Its target is unknown. The record originates from a study of T-cell reconstitution after alpha-beta-depleted transplantation in children. Study conclusions and caveats: Surviving recipient T cells and thymic progenitors produced the high day-60 TCRbeta diversity seen in some patients.

Germline-derived CDR1 and CDR2 are LNHNV and YYDKDF (reference sequence). The CDR3 is 19 amino acids. The J segment lost 4 bases and the V segment lost 0 bases, leaving 11 bases of the junction unmatched. Unique molecular identifiers were incorporated during preparation of the TCRbeta library. In TCRdb, the PCR reads were re-called with MiXCR into one record per CDR3 protein. The sample has about a million distinct CDR3 sequences; 25% to 35% are singletons. This TCR was recovered from a boy younger than two who had a stem cell transplant for SCID, so the T cells may come from the graft donor. This rearrangement joins TRBV15 to TRBJ2-3; 12 bases match TRBD2. Sequenced here: PBMCs, mostly from graft donor cells, sampled 360 days after TCRalphabeta/CD19-depleted stem cell transplant. The CDR3 coding sequence is TGTGCCACCAGCAGAGATTCCCCGGCTAGCGGGGGGGCAGCAGATACGCAGTATTTT. As protein: CATSRDSPASGGAADTQYF.